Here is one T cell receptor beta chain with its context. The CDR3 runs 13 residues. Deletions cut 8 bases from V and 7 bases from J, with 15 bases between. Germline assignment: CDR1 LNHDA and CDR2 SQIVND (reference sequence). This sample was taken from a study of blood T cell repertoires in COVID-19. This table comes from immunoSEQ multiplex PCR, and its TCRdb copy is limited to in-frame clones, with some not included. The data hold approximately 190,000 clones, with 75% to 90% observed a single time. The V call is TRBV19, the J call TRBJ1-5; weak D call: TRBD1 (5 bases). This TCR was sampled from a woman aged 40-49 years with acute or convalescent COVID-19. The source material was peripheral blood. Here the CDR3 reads CASRRGIGQPQHF. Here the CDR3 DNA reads TGTGCCAGTCGGAGGGGAATTGGGCAGCCCCAGCATTTT.